Listed below are T cell receptor beta chains from one sample, sequenced in a study of T-cell memory formation after mild COVID-19. In TCRdb, the 5' RACE reads were re-called with MiXCR into one record per CDR3 protein. The data show 410,000 or so distinct CDR3 sequences, 20% to 30% seen once. The sample taken for sequencing was PBMCs or a T cell subset sorted from them (not recorded which). The receptors originated from an adult woman who had mild COVID-19 (a few samples of this study predate the infection). Cell type and time point are not known. CDR3s include the opening cysteine and the closing phenylalanine or tryptophan. The D gene is left open where the match is weak. The listing skips clone size in some rows; elsewhere it reads once, few, many or a size class.

TRBJ1-1,.,TRBD1,TRBV12-3/TRBV12-4,TGTGCCAGCAGTTCGGGGGACAGGGGAAGAAGGGGTGAAGCTTTCTTT,CASSSGDRGRRGEAFF
TRBJ2-3,many,.,TRBV7-2,TGTGCCAGCAGTTTTCCCACAGATACGCAGTATTTT,CASSFPTDTQYF
TRBJ2-7,.,TRBD2,TRBV5-5,TGTGCCAGCAGCTGGCGGGGAGGGGACGAGCAGTACTTC,CASSWRGGDEQYF
TRBJ2-1,.,TRBD2,TRBV10-3,TGTGCCATCTTTAGCGGGGGGCCTTACAATGAGCAGTTCTTC,CAIFSGGPYNEQFF
TRBJ1-2,few,.,TRBV20-1,TGCAGTGCTATGTCAGACGGGAGCACCTTC,CSAMSDGSTF
TRBJ2-1,.,TRBD1,TRBV24-1,TGTGCCACCAGTGACCCGACAGGGGACGATGAGCAGTTCTTC,CATSDPTGDDEQFF
TRBJ2-7,many,.,TRBV27,TGTGCCAGCAGTTTACCGGACAGTACCTACGAGCAGTACTTC,CASSLPDSTYEQYF
TRBJ2-7,.,.,TRBV10-3,TGTGCCGCCGCGACGGGGGCCAACTCCTACGAGCAGTACTTC,CAAATGANSYEQYF
TRBJ1-1,.,.,TRBV12-5,TGTGCTAGTGGCATTGGAGGGAACACTGAAGCTTTCTTT,CASGIGGNTEAFF
TRBJ1-6,.,.,TRBV11-2,TGTGCCAGCAGCTTAGAAGCTCCAGGGTGGGATTCACCCCTCCACTTT,CASSLEAPGWDSPLHF
TRBJ1-2,.,.,TRBV12-3/TRBV12-4,TGTGCCAGCGACGGAGGGAACGGCTACACCTTC,CASDGGNGYTF
TRBJ2-5,few,.,TRBV3-1,TGTGCCAGCAGCCAGCGGGGCAGCACCCAGTACTTC,CASSQRGSTQYF
TRBJ2-1,.,.,TRBV7-9,TGTGCCAGCAGCTTAGTCGGAGGTGAGCAGTTCTTC,CASSLVGGEQFF
TRBJ2-2,few,.,TRBV7-8,TGTGCCAGCAGCCCGAGTAGGGGGGCGAACACCGGGGAGCTGTTTTTT,CASSPSRGANTGELFF
TRBJ1-3,.,.,TRBV18,TGTGCCAGCTCACCCGGAATGGAAAACACCATATATTTT,CASSPGMENTIYF
TRBJ2-1,.,.,TRBV4-1,TGCGCCAGCAGCCAATCAGGAGTAAACAATGAGCAGTTCTTC,CASSQSGVNNEQFF
TRBJ2-1,.,TRBD2,TRBV20-1,TGCAGTGCTAGAGACCTCGGGAGGAAGGGGAACAATGAGCAGTTCTTC,CSARDLGRKGNNEQFF
TRBJ2-5,few,TRBD2,TRBV2,TGTGCCAGCAGTGAAGTGTTGCTAGCGGGGAACCAAGAGACCCAGTACTTC,CASSEVLLAGNQETQYF
TRBJ2-3,.,.,TRBV2,TGTGCCAGCAGTGAAGCCCTAGGACGGACGGATACGCAGTATTTT,CASSEALGRTDTQYF
TRBJ2-7,few,TRBD1,TRBV5-1,TGCGCCAGCAGCCGTGGGGACAGCTTCGATTCCTACGAGCAGTACTTC,CASSRGDSFDSYEQYF
TRBJ2-7,few,.,TRBV29-1,TGCAGCGTTGCCGAGGGGGCCTACGAGCAGTACTTC,CSVAEGAYEQYF
TRBJ1-3,.,.,TRBV5-1,TGCGCCAGCAGCATCGGCGGCGACACCATATATTTT,CASSIGGDTIYF
TRBJ2-7,.,TRBD1,TRBV25-1,TGTGCCAGCAGTGAAGGACAGGGAAATTTATACGAGCAGTACTTC,CASSEGQGNLYEQYF
TRBJ2-7,few,TRBD1,TRBV15,TGTGCCACCAGCTTGGGGGACAGGGCGGGCTACGAGCAGTACTTC,CATSLGDRAGYEQYF
TRBJ1-1,.,.,TRBV5-1,TGCGCCAGCAGCTTGGCAATGGCAGCGAACACTGAAGCTTTCTTT,CASSLAMAANTEAFF
TRBJ2-2,few,TRBD1,TRBV5-6,TGTGCCAGCAGCTACAGGGGAACGAACACCGGGGAGCTGTTTTTT,CASSYRGTNTGELFF